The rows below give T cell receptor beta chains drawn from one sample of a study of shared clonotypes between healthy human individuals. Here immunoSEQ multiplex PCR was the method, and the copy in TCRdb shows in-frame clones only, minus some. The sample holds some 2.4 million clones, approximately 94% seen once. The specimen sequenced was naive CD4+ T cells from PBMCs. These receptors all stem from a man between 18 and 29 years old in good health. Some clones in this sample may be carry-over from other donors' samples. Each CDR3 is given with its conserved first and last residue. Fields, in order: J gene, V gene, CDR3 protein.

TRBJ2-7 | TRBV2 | CASSEVNAEQYF
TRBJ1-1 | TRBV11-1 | CASSLYLGAEAFF
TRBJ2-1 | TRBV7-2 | CASRGGLPGDEQFF
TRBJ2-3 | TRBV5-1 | CASSKTGGSSTDTQYF
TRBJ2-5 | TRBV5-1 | CASSLAGQGAETQYF
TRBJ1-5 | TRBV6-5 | CASSYSRSFGQPQHF
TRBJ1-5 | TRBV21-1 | CASNIRALNQPQHF
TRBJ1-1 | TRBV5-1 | CASSVGQGWTEAFF
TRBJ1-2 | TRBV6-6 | CASSFDLLGLGYTF
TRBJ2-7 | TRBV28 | CATFPRDRHSYEQYF
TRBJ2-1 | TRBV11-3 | CASSPGRSNSYNEQFF
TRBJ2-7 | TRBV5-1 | CASSPGGSGRLEQYF
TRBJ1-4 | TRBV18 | CASSPDRVPAEKLFF
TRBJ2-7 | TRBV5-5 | CASSLNRGPYEQYF
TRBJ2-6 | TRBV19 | CASRKWEGKAGANVLTF
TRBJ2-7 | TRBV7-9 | CASSSKSRYEQYF
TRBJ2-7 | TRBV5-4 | CASSLIDRPGEQYF
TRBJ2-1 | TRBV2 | CASKDGYYNEQFF
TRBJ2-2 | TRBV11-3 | CASSQWTGRNTGELFF
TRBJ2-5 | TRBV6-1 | CASSEGTTGETQYF
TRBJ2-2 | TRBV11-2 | CASSLASGINTGELFF
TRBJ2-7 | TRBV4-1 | CASSQVGQGGNRQYF
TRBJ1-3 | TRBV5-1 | CASSYEGAGNTIYF
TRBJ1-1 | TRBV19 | CASTLGAGDTEAFF
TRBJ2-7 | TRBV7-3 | CASSFLSSGIGKQYF
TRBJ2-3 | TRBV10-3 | CATTTSGSTDTQYF
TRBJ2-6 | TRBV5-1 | CASSFAAAGANVLTF
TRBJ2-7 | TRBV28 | CASTSAGTWEQYF
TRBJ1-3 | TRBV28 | CASTETGEWNTIYF
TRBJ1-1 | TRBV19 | CASLGAFF
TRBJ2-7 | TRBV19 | CASSDRGVYEQYF
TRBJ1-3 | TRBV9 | CASSVRGQTTGNTIYF
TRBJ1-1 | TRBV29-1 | CSVLSGPNTEAFF
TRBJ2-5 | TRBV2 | CASSEQGVAETQYF
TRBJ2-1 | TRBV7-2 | CASSLARTLDNEQFF
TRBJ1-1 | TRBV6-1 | CASRVGPGSGTEAFF
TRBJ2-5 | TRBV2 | CAGSLNSQEETQYF
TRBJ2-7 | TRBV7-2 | CASSTMGYEQYF
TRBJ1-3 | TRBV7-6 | CASSYTHGGRLSSGNTIYF
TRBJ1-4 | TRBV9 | CASSVGGTRGEKLFF
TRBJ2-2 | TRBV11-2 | CASSLQPSGSNTGELFF
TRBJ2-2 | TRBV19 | CASSIDPPGKGGELFF
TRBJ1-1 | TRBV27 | CASSLKGRGGGTEAFF
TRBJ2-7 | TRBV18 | CASSVGQGPTYEQYF
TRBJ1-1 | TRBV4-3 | CASSQDPVARGNTEAFF
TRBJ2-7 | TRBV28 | CASRSRVGDEQYF